The subject of this entry is one T cell receptor beta chain. In its sample, this clone was seen a few times. Its specific antigen is unknown. No base qualities exist here, and no much larger clone lies one base off it. Its CDR3 holds 18 amino acids, cysteine through phenylalanine. The kept DNA is CDR3 alone, 54 bases in frame from the first base. CDR1 SGHRS and CDR2 YFSETQ are derived from the germline V gene. Trimming costs V 0 bases and J 1 base, and their ends lie 19 bases apart. These data belong to a study of OX40 agonist ivuxolimab in advanced cancers. Describing the broader study: Ivuxolimab was a fully human IgG2 agonistic monoclonal antibody targeting the costimulatory receptor OX40 (CD134). Peripheral TCRbeta sequencing aimed to test whether ivuxolimab altered TCR sequence diversity and caused clonal T-cell expansion. The paper covers the monotherapy dose-escalation part of the phase I ivuxolimab trial, which included N of about 50 patients. Prior anti-PD-1, anti-PD-L1 or anti-CTLA-4 therapy was permitted, and about two fifths of dose-escalation patients had received checkpoint inhibitors. Three dose-escalation patients achieved partial responses, one with hepatocellular carcinoma and two with cutaneous melanoma. Intravenous ivuxolimab was administered to patients every 2 weeks at six dose levels: 0.01, 0.1, 0.3, 1.5, 3 and 10 mg/kg. Of the approximately 54 dose-escalation patients, hepatocellular carcinoma was present in approximately 20, melanoma in around 15, renal cell carcinoma in 9 and head and neck cancer in 9. In the dose-escalation cohort, roughly four fifths of patients were male, and the mean age was around 60 years, with a range of about 23 to 80. What the research found in general, with its limitations: The antigen specificity of the peripheral T cells that underwent clonal expansion was not determined. At doses of 0.1 to 3.0 mg/kg, clonal expansion of both CD4+ and CD8+ blood T cells was observed from baseline to week 6. After ivuxolimab, CD8+ T cells had more expanded clones than CD4+ T cells on average. In the 0.1-3.0 mg/kg groups, partial responders had among the lowest normalized peripheral clonal expansion, particularly in CD8+ T cells. Low levels of normalized T-cell clonal expansion were also shown by some nonresponding patients.

The trial excluded patients who had a history of autoimmune disease or were on systemic immunosuppression. Peripheral blood for TCR sequencing was drawn from every dose cohort at baseline, at cycle 4 day 1 and at cycle 7 day 1. The samples were taken from a phase I, first-in-human, multicenter, open-label dose-escalation trial of ivuxolimab. Adults with locally advanced or metastatic melanoma, renal cell, hepatocellular, or head and neck squamous cell carcinoma were enrolled in the trial. Before TCR sequencing, CD4+ T cells and CD8+ T cells from peripheral blood were sorted into separate populations. To sequence the TCRbeta CDR3 region, genomic DNA was isolated from the sorted cells. The immunoSEQ Assay was used to sequence the TCRbeta CDR3 regions. The immuneACCESS repertoire file appears here via TCRdb, limited to in-frame rearrangements. These files lack a portion of the clones; in checked studies, under half of the deficit traces to unresolved V genes, and the cause of the others is not known. The sample has 66,000 or so clones on record, around 81% of them singletons. The top ten clones comprise almost 4.5% of the sample.

The sequence joins TRBV5-1 to TRBJ2-5, and perhaps TRBD2 as D gene, on 6 matching bases. The sequence derives from an adult with an advanced solid tumor such as melanoma, head and neck, liver or kidney cancer. Material: CD4+ or CD8+ T cells sorted from blood, obtained in a trial of the OX40 agonist ivuxolimab. The nucleotide sequence reads as follows: TGCGCCAGCAGCTTGGGTCGCTTACGGGGGAGCTTCCAAGAGACCCAGTACTTC. It encodes CASSLGRLRGSFQETQYF.